Presented here are 29 T cell receptor beta chains from one specimen sequenced in a study of PD-1 blockade in mismatch repair-deficient tumors (dated by TCRdb to between 2016 and 2019). The method behind the library was the immunoSEQ multiplex PCR assay. As stored in TCRdb, this immuneACCESS dataset retains in-frame rearrangements with V and J assigned. A fraction of the clones does not appear; measured against another copy, unresolved V genes explain less than half of the discrepancy, and the remainder lacks a known reason. The sample yields roughly 110,000 clones; over 60% were counted once. About 5.1% of the sample is in the top ten clones. Specimen: peripheral blood, collected approximately 60 weeks after starting pembrolizumab. All receptors come from an adult with mismatch repair-deficient cancer.

The chain combines TRBV7-9 with TRBJ1-5; the match to TRBD1 covers 7 bases. The CDR3 runs 14 residues. Germline V gene sequence: CDR1 SEHNR, CDR2 FQNEAQ (reference sequence). V shed 2 bases and J 5 bases; nucleotides not matched to a gene: 3. In DNA form, the CDR3 reads TGTGCCAGCAGCTTAAACACAGGGGATCAGCCCCAGCATTTT. Residues: CASSLNTGDQPQHF. The whole variable domain, remainder taken from reference TRBV7-9 and TRBJ1-5, is DTGVSQNPRHKITKRGQNVTFRCDPISEHNRLYWYRQTLGQGPEFLTYFQNEAQLEKSRLLSDRFSAERPKGSFSTLEIQRTEQGDSAMYLCASSLNTGDQPQHFGDGTRLSIL.

This clone was observed a few times. The V gene is TRBV7-9, the J gene TRBJ2-7; the D is unclear. The germline gives CDR1 SEHNR, CDR2 FQNEAQ (reference sequence). V gave up 5 bases and J gave up 1 base, with 9 bases separating them. There are 13 residues in the CDR3. DNA of the CDR3: TGTGCCAGCAGCCCAGTCTGGTCCTACGAGCAGTACTTC. This gives the protein CASSPVWSYEQYF.

The chain links TRBV10-3 to TRBJ1-1; D gene uncertain. The CDR3 consists of 15 residues. The germline V and J ends were trimmed by 0 bases and 1 base, with 9 bases remaining between them. CDR1 is ENHRY, CDR2 SYGVKD, per germline. For the CDR3, the DNA is TGTGCCATCAGTGAGTCCCGTAAGGGGAACACTGAAGCTTTCTTT. The encoded protein is CAISESRKGNTEAFF.

The gene calls are TRBV11-2 and TRBJ2-3, with D possibly TRBD2 on 5 matching bases. The CDR3 totals 16 residues. The V end lost 4 bases, the J end lost 0 bases, and 14 bases lay between the germline ends. Germline loops: CDR1 SGHAT, CDR2 FQNNGV. This chain's CDR3 is CASSWELAYSTDTQYF. The CDR3 DNA follows: TGTGCCAGCAGCTGGGAGTTAGCGTACAGCACAGATACGCAGTATTTT.

This chain joins TRBV5-1 and TRBJ2-5, with TRBD1 matching over 8 bases. CDR3 length equals 18 residues. The V gene's germline CDR1 is SGHRS and CDR2 YFSETQ. The J segment lost 5 bases and the V segment lost 3 bases, leaving 18 bases of the junction unmatched. CDR3 in DNA: TGCGCCAGCAGCTCCCAACCGGTCCGGGACAGGTTCGGCGAGACCCAGTACTTC. It codes for CASSSQPVRDRFGETQYF.

V usage is TRBV6-5 and J usage is TRBJ1-1; D ambiguous. V was pared by 6 bases and J by 7 bases, with 12 bases between. This CDR3 spans 12 amino acids. Germline V gene lookup returns CDR1 MNHEY and CDR2 SVGAGI. CDR3 DNA: TGTGCCAGCAGGCAGACTCCGAATGAAGCTTTCTTT. The encoded protein is CASRQTPNEAFF.

V gene TRBV27 combines with J gene TRBJ2-7; D gene ambiguous. V lost 6 bases and J 5 bases, leaving 8 bases between the germline ends. Germline CDR1 and CDR2: MNHEY and SMNVEV (reference sequence). This CDR3 spans 11 amino acids. The CDR3 bases are TGTGCCAGCAGATGGAGTAACGAGCAGTACTTC. This encodes CASRWSNEQYF.

The V call is TRBV27, the J call TRBJ2-1; D unclear. CDR3 length: 15 amino acids. The germline gives CDR1 MNHEY, CDR2 SMNVEV (reference sequence). The germline V and J ends were trimmed by 8 bases and 1 base, with 15 bases remaining between them. Here the CDR3 reads CASGPYKLSYNEQFF. The CDR3 DNA follows: TGTGCCAGCGGGCCATACAAACTGTCCTACAATGAGCAGTTCTTC.

The chain recombines TRBV6-5 with TRBJ1-5, with D perhaps TRBD1 (5 bases). Trimming removed 6 bases from V and 5 bases from J, with 17 bases in between. CDR3 length: 15 residues. Germline V CDR1 and CDR2: MNHEY, SVGAGI. The CDR3, as DNA: TGTGCCAGCAGATACCGGGACGTAGAAGATCAGCCCCAGCATTTT. Translating gives CASRYRDVEDQPQHF.

The J gene is TRBJ2-2, the V gene TRBV4-2, with a weak D call TRBD1 (6 bases). The CDR3 has 15 amino acids. V gave up 3 bases and J gave up 5 bases, with 13 bases separating them. Germline lookup yields CDR1 LGHNA and CDR2 YNFKEQ. The CDR3 DNA reads TGTGCCAGCAGCCAGCGACAGGTTCTGACCGGGGAGCTGTTTTTT. Its translation: CASSQRQVLTGELFF.

The chain joins TRBV15 to TRBJ2-1; TRBD2 matches at 8 bases. CDR1 is LNHNV and CDR2 is YYDKDF in the germline V gene (reference sequence). J gave up 6 bases and V 1 base, and 8 bases lay outside the gene matches. The CDR3 contains 16 residues. Here the CDR3 reads CATSRVREGPSNEQFF. The CDR3 DNA reads TGTGCCACCAGCAGAGTACGGGAGGGCCCGTCCAATGAGCAGTTCTTC.

This clone was detected once. The V call is TRBV6-6, the J call TRBJ2-1, with TRBD2 matching 7 bases. V dropped 6 bases and J dropped 0; count of bases not matched to a gene: 8. The CDR3 runs to 16 residues. The germline gives CDR1 MNHNY, CDR2 SVGAGI (reference sequence). CDR3 DNA sequence: TGTGCCAGCAGCGACTTACTAGCGCGCTCCTACAATGAGCAGTTCTTC. Its protein product is CASSDLLARSYNEQFF.

This chain joins TRBV5-6 and TRBJ2-7; 9 nucleotides line up with TRBD2. Trimming cost V 0 bases and J 7 bases; bases outside gene matches: 11. Germline CDR1 is SGHDT and CDR2 is YYEEEE. This CDR3 has 16 residues. As DNA, the CDR3 is TGTGCCAGCAGCTTGGGTTCTCCGGGACTAGCCTTGGAGCAGTACTTC. Its protein is CASSLGSPGLALEQYF. The full variable domain, rest sourced from reference TRBV5-6 and TRBJ2-7, is DAGVTQSPTHLIKTRGQQVTLRCSPKSGHDTVSWYQQALGQGPQFIFQYYEEEERQRGNFPDRFSGHQFPNYSSELNVNALLLGDSALYLCASSLGSPGLALEQYFGPGTRLTVT.

This rearrangement joins TRBV19 to TRBJ2-1; a weak D match, TRBD2 (5 bases). The V and J ends lost 7 bases and 6 bases respectively, with 16 bases between them. CDR1 and CDR2 (germline): LNHDA, SQIVND (reference sequence). The CDR3 is made up of 14 amino acids. The CDR3 protein is CASKITGWVNEQFF. The CDR3 DNA is TGTGCCAGTAAAATCACGGGATGGGTCAATGAGCAGTTCTTC.

This clone turned up a few times. The CDR3 sequence: CASSYLSTQYF. DNA of the CDR3: TGTGCCAGCAGTTACCTAAGTACGCAGTATTTT. The chain uses TRBV6-5 and TRBJ2-3; D unclear. V lost 2 bases and J 8 bases, leaving 5 bases between the germline ends. In germline, CDR1 is MNHEY, CDR2 SVGAGI. The CDR3 runs to 11 residues.

This clone appeared once. J is TRBJ2-1 and V is TRBV19, with 8 bases matching TRBD1. CDR1 is LNHDA and CDR2 is SQIVND in the germline V gene (reference sequence). There are 16 residues in the CDR3. Trimming removed 7 bases from V and 7 bases from J; junction bases left unmatched: 15. In DNA, the CDR3 is TGTGCCAGTACCCAACAGTCTGGTGACAGGGGTAATGAGCAGTTCTTC. This gives the protein CASTQQSGDRGNEQFF.

This chain connects TRBV18 to TRBJ2-1, with unresolved D. The CDR3 consists of 13 residues. Germline V gene lookup returns CDR1 KGHSH and CDR2 LQKENI. V was clipped by 1 base and J by 5 bases, with 6 bases between them. The CDR3, as DNA: TGTGCCAGCTCACCACGGCCGGACAATGAGCAGTTCTTC. Residues: CASSPRPDNEQFF.

The rearrangement links TRBV4-2 to TRBJ2-5, with 10 bases that match TRBD2. J was trimmed by 2 bases and V by 0 bases; bases with no gene match: 0. The CDR3 covers 15 residues. From germline, CDR1 is LGHNA and CDR2 YNFKEQ. The CDR3 DNA follows: TGTGCCAGCAGCCAAGAACTAGCGGGGCAAGAGACCCAGTACTTC. Translated, it gives CASSQELAGQETQYF.

This chain joins TRBV7-9 and TRBJ2-3, with 7 positions matching TRBD1. Germline-derived CDR1 and CDR2 are SEHNR and FQNEAQ (reference sequence). This CDR3 spans 16 amino acids. The J segment lost 3 bases and the V segment lost 0 bases, leaving 6 bases of the junction unmatched. The CDR3 nucleotides are TGTGCCAGCAGCTTAGCGAGCGACAGGGTGACAGATACGCAGTATTTT. Translated, it gives CASSLASDRVTDTQYF.

The chain recombines TRBV2 with TRBJ1-1; 7 bases fit TRBD1. The CDR3 totals 13 residues. Trimming took 7 bases from V and 8 from J; bases not matched to a gene: 10. Germline CDR1 and CDR2: SNHLY and FYNNEI. Here the CDR3 reads CASKDKWTGEAFF. The CDR3 DNA follows: TGTGCCAGCAAGGATAAGTGGACAGGAGAAGCTTTCTTT.

The CDR3 DNA reads TGTGCCAGCAGATCCGGGACAGGAGGATTCCAAGAGACCCAGTACTTC. This gives the protein CASRSGTGGFQETQYF. This sequence joins TRBV11-2 and TRBJ2-5; 8 bases align to TRBD1. V trimming: 6 bases; J trimming: 1 base; junction bases outside the gene matches: 10. CDR1 is SGHAT, CDR2 FQNNGV, per germline. There are 16 residues in the CDR3.

The J gene is TRBJ2-7, the V gene TRBV27; D not certain. The ends were cut back, 6 bases at V and 6 bases at J, with 21 bases in the middle. The CDR3 loop spans 15 amino acids. Germline V gene sequence: CDR1 MNHEY, CDR2 SMNVEV (reference sequence). CDR3 amino acids: CASSLLPVGLSEQYF. The CDR3 coding sequence is TGTGCCAGCAGCTTACTCCCGGTGGGGTTGTCCGAGCAGTACTTC.

The chain uses TRBV12-5 and TRBJ2-1; unclear D gene. The CDR3 is 16 residues long. V was shortened by 4 bases and J by 0 bases, with 13 bases between the two germline ends. Germline CDR1 is LGHNT and CDR2 is FRNRAP. CDR3 region: CASGSDSSSSYNEQFF. The CDR3 DNA reads as TGTGCTAGTGGTTCCGACTCCTCTAGCTCCTACAATGAGCAGTTCTTC. The variable domain in full, with the rest retrieved from reference TRBV12-5 and TRBJ2-1, is DARVTQTPRHKVTEMGQEVTMRCQPILGHNTVFWYRQTMMQGLELLAYFRNRAPLDDSGMPKDRFSAEMPDATLATLKIQPSEPRDSAVYFCASGSDSSSSYNEQFFGPGTRLTVL.

The chain combines TRBV19 with TRBJ1-5, with no clear D. Deletions cut 6 bases from V and 0 bases from J, with 21 bases between. Germline V gene lookup returns CDR1 LNHDA and CDR2 SQIVND (reference sequence). The CDR3 totals 18 residues. In nucleotides, the CDR3 is TGTGCCAGTAGATTGGACCCCCAGCATCTCCCTAGCAATCAGCCCCAGCATTTT. Translation gives CASRLDPQHLPSNQPQHF.

The chain recombines TRBV19 with TRBJ1-1; D unclear. The CDR3 length is 13 residues. V shed 3 bases and J shed 4 bases, with 9 bases lying between them. Per germline, CDR1 LNHDA and CDR2 SQIVND (reference sequence). CDR3 region: CASSMAGVTEAFF. The CDR3 DNA follows: TGTGCCAGTAGTATGGCAGGAGTCACTGAAGCTTTCTTT.

The sample holds one count of this clone. The chain combines TRBV10-3 with TRBJ2-3; D is undetermined. Trimming took off 2 bases at V and 2 bases at J, with 14 bases between the two ends. This CDR3 spans 16 amino acids. Per the germline V gene, CDR1 is ENHRY and CDR2 is SYGVKD. CDR3 in amino acids: CAISENVRKVTDTQYF. The CDR3 DNA follows: TGTGCCATCAGTGAGAATGTCCGAAAAGTCACAGATACGCAGTATTTT.

The rearrangement joins TRBV7-8 to TRBJ1-1; D might be TRBD1 (5 bases). Germline CDR1 reads SGHVS; CDR2 reads FQNEAQ. Trimming stripped 2 bases from V and 4 bases from J, with 11 bases between. This CDR3 has 14 amino acids. CDR3 nucleotides: TGTGCCAGCAGCTTAAGGGAAGGGACCACTGAAGCTTTCTTT. It is translated as CASSLREGTTEAFF. Complete variable domain (other parts from reference TRBV7-8 and TRBJ1-1): GAGVSQSPRYKVAKRGQDVALRCDPISGHVSLFWYQQALGQGPEFLTYFQNEAQLDKSGLPSDRFFAERPEGSVSTLKIQRTQQEDSAVYLCASSLREGTTEAFFGQGTRLTVV.

V usage is TRBV19 and J usage is TRBJ1-1; TRBD1 agrees at 9 bases. This CDR3 contains 16 residues. CDR1 is LNHDA and CDR2 is SQIVND in the germline V gene (reference sequence). J was trimmed by 2 bases and V by 1 base; bases with no gene match: 5. This CDR3 is CASSIGTGDGNTEAFF. The CDR3 DNA follows: TGTGCCAGTAGTATAGGGACAGGGGATGGAAACACTGAAGCTTTCTTT. The variable domain in full, with the rest retrieved from reference TRBV19 and TRBJ1-1, is DGGITQSPKYLFRKEGQNVTLSCEQNLNHDAMYWYRQDPGQGLRLIYYSQIVNDFQKGDIAEGYSVSREKKESFPLTVTSAQKNPTAFYLCASSIGTGDGNTEAFFGQGTRLTVV.

The J gene is TRBJ2-1, the V gene TRBV7-9, with 13 positions matching TRBD2. V shed 5 bases, J shed 7 bases, and the junction held 5 bases outside the gene matches. The CDR3 has 15 amino acids. Germline loops: CDR1 SEHNR, CDR2 FQNEAQ (reference sequence). The CDR3 sequence: CASSQLGLAGNEQFF. In DNA form, the CDR3 reads TGTGCCAGCAGCCAACTGGGACTAGCGGGAAATGAGCAGTTCTTC.